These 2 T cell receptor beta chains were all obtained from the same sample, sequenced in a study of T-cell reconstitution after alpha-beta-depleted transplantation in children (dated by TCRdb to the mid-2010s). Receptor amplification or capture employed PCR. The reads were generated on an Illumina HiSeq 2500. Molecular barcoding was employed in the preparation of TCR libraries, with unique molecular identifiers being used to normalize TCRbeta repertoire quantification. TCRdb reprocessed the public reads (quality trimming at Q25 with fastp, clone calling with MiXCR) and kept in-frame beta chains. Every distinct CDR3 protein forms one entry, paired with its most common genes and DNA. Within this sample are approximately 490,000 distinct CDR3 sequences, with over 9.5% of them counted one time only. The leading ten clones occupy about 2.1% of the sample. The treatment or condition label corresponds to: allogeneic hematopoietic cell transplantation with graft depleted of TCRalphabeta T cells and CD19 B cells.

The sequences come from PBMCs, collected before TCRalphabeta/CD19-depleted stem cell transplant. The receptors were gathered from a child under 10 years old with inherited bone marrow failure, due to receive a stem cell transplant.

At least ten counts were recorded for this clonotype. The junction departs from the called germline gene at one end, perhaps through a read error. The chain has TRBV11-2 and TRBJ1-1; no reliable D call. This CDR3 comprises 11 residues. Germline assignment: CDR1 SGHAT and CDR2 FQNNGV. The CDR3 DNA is TGTGCCAGCCGCTTGGGCATTGAAGCTTTCTTT. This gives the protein CASRLGIEAFF.

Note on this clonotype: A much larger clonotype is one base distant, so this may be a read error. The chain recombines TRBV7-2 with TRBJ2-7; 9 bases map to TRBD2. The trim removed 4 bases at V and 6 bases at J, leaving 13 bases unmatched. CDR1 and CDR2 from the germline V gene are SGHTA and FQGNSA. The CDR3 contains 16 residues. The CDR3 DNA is TGTGCCAGCAGCTCAAATCCTCGCGGGAGGGCAAGCGAGCAGTACTTC. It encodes CASSSNPRGRASEQYF.